The 8 T cell receptor beta chains below were found in one sample sequenced in a study of neoadjuvant anti-PD-1 for oral cavity cancer. Generated by immunoSEQ multiplex PCR, the TCRdb table keeps only in-frame clones and is missing some. The table includes 14,000 or so clones, around two thirds detected once. The input for sequencing was PBMCs, taken before nivolumab (anti-PD-1) treatment. These TCRs come from a person aged 40-85 years with oral cavity squamous cell carcinoma.

This chain links TRBV7-9 with TRBJ1-1; the match to TRBD1 covers 9 bases. Germline loops: CDR1 SEHNR, CDR2 FQNEAQ (reference sequence). With 5 bases clipped from V and 1 base from J, the junction kept 5 bases outside the gene matches. The CDR3 has 15 amino acids. CDR3 loop: CASSAQGQGNTEAFF. CDR3 nucleotides: TGTGCCAGCAGCGCGCAGGGACAGGGGAACACTGAAGCTTTCTTT.

The gene calls are TRBV18 and TRBJ2-1, with 10 bases that match TRBD2. CDR1 is KGHSH, CDR2 LQKENI, per germline. Losses at the gene ends were 6 bases for V and 0 bases for J; bases not matched to a gene: 2. The CDR3 has 15 amino acids. The CDR3 is CASSSSGSSYNEQFF. The CDR3 nucleotides read TGTGCCAGCTCTTCTAGCGGGAGCTCCTACAATGAGCAGTTCTTC.

The V call is TRBV27, the J call TRBJ2-5; TRBD1 aligns across 7 bases. Germline V gene data show CDR1 as MNHEY and CDR2 as SMNVEV (reference sequence). Trimming cost V 5 bases and J 2 bases; bases outside gene matches: 5. The CDR3 has 14 residues. The CDR3 DNA reads as TGTGCCAGCAGTCCACAGACAGGGCAAGAGACCCAGTACTTC. It codes for CASSPQTGQETQYF.

The chain recombines TRBV6-1 with TRBJ2-3, with TRBD1 matching 8 bases. Germline V gene lookup returns CDR1 MNHNS and CDR2 SASEGT. This CDR3 region has 17 residues. Losses at the gene ends were 0 bases for V and 4 bases for J; bases not matched to a gene: 9. The CDR3 DNA sequence: TGTGCCAGCAGTGAAGCCATAGGGTCCAGGGGGCCAGATACGCAGTATTTT. It translates to CASSEAIGSRGPDTQYF.

This rearrangement joins TRBV7-9 to TRBJ2-2; D gene ambiguous. V lost 5 bases to trimming and J lost 6 bases, with 13 bases between them. This CDR3 region has 14 residues. Germline loops: CDR1 SEHNR, CDR2 FQNEAQ (reference sequence). The CDR3 loop reads CASSLRPAAGELFF. The CDR3 DNA reads as TGTGCCAGCAGCCTACGTCCTGCGGCCGGGGAGCTGTTTTTT. The full variable domain, completed using reference TRBV7-9 and TRBJ2-2, is DTGVSQNPRHKITKRGQNVTFRCDPISEHNRLYWYRQTLGQGPEFLTYFQNEAQLEKSRLLSDRFSAERPKGSFSTLEIQRTEQGDSAMYLCASSLRPAAGELFFGEGSRLTVL.

The J gene is TRBJ2-1, the V gene TRBV9, with 10 bases identical to TRBD2. CDR1 SGDLS and CDR2 YYNGEE come from the germline V gene. The J segment lost 3 bases and the V segment lost 4 bases, leaving 10 bases of the junction unmatched. CDR3 length: 17 residues. CDR3 sequence (DNA): TGTGCCAGCAGCTCACACCTCTTAGCGGGAGGCTACAATGAGCAGTTCTTC. Encoded protein: CASSSHLLAGGYNEQFF. Combining the CDR3 with reference TRBV9 and TRBJ2-1 gives the whole variable domain DSGVTQTPKHLITATGQRVTLRCSPRSGDLSVYWYQQSLDQGLQFLIQYYNGEERAKGNILERFSAQQFPDLHSELNLSSLELGDSALYFCASSSHLLAGGYNEQFFGPGTRLTVL.

CDR3 in DNA: TGTGCCAGCAGCTTAGCGGGAACGTACGAGCAGTACTTC. Translation gives CASSLAGTYEQYF. The chain recombines TRBV7-8 with TRBJ2-7; D uncertain. The V end lost 0 bases, the J end lost 4 bases, and 7 bases lay between the germline ends. Germline V gene data show CDR1 as SGHVS and CDR2 as FQNEAQ. The length of the CDR3 is 13 residues.

This chain joins TRBV7-2 and TRBJ2-7, with 7 bases matching TRBD2. Trimming removed 5 bases from V and 12 bases from J; junction bases left unmatched: 13. CDR1 is SGHTA and CDR2 is FQGNSA in the germline V gene. CDR3 length: 13 amino acids. The CDR3 region is CASSPRPVGLPYF. CDR3 DNA sequence: TGTGCCAGCAGCCCCCGTCCCGTGGGACTACCGTACTTC.